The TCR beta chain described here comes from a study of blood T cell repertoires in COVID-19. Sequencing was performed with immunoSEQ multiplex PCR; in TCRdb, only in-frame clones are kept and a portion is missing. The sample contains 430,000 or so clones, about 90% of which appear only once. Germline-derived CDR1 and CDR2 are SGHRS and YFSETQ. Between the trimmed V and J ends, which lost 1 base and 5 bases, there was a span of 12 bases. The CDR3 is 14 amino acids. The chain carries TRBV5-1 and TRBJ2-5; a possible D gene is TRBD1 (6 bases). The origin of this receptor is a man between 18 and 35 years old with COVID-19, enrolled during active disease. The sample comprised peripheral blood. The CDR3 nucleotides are TGCGCCAGCAGCTTGATGGGGGCAGGGGAGACCCAGTACTTC. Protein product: CASSLMGAGETQYF. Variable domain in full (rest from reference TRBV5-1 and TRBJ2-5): KAGVTQTPRYLIKTRGQQVTLSCSPISGHRSVSWYQQTPGQGLQFLFEYFSETQRNKGNFPGRFSGRQFSNSRSEMNVSTLELGDSALYLCASSLMGAGETQYFGPGTRLLVL.